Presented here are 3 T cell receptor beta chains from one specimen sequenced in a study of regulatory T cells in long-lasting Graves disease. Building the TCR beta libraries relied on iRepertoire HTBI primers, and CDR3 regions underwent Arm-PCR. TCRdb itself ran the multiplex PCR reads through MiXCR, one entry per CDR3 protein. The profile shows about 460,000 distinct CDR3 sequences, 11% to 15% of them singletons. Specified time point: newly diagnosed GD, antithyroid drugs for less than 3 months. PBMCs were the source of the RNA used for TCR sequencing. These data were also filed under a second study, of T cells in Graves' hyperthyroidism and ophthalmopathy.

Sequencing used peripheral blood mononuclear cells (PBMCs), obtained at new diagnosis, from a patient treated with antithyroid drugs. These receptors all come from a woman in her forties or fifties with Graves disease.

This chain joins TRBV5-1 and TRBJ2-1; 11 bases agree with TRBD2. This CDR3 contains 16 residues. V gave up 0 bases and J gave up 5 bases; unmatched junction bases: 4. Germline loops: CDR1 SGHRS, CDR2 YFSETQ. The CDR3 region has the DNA TGCGCCAGCAGCTTGGGGACTAGCGGGCCCAACAATGAGCAGTTCTTC. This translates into CASSLGTSGPNNEQFF.

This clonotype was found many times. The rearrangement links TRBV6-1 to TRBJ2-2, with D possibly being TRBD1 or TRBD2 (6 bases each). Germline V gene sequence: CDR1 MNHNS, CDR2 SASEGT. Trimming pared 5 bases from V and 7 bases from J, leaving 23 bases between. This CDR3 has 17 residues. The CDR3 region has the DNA TGTGCCAGCAGTCCACCCCAGCAGGGGAGGTATGACGGGGAGCTGTTTTTT. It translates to CASSPPQQGRYDGELFF.

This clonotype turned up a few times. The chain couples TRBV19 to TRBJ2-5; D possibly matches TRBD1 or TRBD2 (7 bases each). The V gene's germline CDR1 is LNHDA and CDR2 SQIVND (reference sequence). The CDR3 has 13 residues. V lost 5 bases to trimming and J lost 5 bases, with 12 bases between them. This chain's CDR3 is CASSQGGGETQYF. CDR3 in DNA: TGTGCCAGTAGTCAGGGGGGGGGTGAGACCCAGTACTTC.